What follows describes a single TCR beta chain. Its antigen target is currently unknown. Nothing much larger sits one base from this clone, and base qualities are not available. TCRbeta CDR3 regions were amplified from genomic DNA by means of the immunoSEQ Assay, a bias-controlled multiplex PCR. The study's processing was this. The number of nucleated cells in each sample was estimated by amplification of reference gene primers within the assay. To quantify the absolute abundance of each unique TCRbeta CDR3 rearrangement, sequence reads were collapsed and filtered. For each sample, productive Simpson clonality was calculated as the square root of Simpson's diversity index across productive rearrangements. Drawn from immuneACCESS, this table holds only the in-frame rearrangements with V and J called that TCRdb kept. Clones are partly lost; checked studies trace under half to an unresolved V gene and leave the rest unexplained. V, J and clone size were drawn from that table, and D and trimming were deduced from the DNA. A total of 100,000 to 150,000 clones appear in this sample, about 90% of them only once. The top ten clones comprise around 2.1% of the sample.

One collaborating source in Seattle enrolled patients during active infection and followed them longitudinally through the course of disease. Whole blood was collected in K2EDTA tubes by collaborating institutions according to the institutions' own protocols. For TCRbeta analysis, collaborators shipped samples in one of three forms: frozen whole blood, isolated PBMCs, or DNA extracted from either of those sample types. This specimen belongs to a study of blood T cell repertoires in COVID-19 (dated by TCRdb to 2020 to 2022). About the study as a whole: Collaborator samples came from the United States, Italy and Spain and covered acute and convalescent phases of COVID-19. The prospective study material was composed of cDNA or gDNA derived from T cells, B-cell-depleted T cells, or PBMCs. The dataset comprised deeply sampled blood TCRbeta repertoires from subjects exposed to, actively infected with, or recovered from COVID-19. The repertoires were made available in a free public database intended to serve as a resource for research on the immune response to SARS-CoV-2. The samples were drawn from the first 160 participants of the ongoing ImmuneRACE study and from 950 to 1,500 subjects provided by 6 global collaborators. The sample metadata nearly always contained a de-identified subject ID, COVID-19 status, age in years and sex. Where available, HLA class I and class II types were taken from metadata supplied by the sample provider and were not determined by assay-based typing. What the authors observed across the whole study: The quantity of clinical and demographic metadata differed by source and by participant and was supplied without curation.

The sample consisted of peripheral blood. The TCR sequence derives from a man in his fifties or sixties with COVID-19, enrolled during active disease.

This receptor carries the CDR3 CASRLTGVHNEQFF. The DNA reads TGTGCCAGCAGGCTCACGGGAGTCCACAATGAGCAGTTCTTC. The chain employs TRBV3-1 (or the pseudogene TRBV3-2) and TRBJ2-1; tentative D gene TRBD2, with 6 bases matching. V is pared back by 6 bases and J by 5 bases, with 14 bases lying between the germline termini. The CDR3 sequence holds 14 residues, the cysteine and phenylalanine included. This entry keeps only the CDR3 DNA: 42 bases, framed from base 1. From the germline V gene (reference sequence), CDR1 is LGHDT and CDR2 is YNNKEL.